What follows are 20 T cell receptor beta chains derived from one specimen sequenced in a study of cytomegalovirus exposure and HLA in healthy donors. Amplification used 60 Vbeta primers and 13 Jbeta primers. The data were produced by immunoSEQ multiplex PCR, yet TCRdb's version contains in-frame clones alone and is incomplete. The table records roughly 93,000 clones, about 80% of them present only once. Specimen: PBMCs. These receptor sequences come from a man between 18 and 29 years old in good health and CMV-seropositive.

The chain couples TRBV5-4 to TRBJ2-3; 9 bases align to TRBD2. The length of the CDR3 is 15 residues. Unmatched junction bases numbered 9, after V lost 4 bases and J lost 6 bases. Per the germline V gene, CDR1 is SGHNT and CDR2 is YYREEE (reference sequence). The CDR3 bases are TGTGCCAGCAGCGGAGGCGGGGGGGCCCGGGATACGCAGTATTTT. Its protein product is CASSGGGGARDTQYF.

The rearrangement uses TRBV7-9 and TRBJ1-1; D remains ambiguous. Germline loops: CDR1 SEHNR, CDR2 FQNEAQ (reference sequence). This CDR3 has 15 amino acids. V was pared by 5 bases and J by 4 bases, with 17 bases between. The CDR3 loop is CASSPRSRQVTEAFF. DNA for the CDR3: TGTGCCAGCAGCCCTCGTTCCCGTCAGGTCACTGAAGCTTTCTTT.

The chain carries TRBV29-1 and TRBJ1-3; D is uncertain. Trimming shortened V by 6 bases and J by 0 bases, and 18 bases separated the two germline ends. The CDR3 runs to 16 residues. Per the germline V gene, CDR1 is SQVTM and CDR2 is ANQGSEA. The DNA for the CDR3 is TGCAGCGTAGCCTACACAAAAGGGAGCTCTGGAAACACCATATATTTT. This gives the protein CSVAYTKGSSGNTIYF.

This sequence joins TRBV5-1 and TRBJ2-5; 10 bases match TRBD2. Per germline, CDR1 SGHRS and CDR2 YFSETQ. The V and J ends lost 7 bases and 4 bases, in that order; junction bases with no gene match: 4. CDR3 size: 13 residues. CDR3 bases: TGCGCCAGCCCACTAGCGGGGCTAGAGACCCAGTACTTC. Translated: CASPLAGLETQYF.

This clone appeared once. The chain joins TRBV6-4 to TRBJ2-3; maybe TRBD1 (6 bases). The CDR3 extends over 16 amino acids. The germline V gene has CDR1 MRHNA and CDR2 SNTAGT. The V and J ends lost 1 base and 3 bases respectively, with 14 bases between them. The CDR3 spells CASSDWGRGRTDTQYF. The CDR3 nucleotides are TGTGCCAGCAGTGACTGGGGCAGGGGCCGTACAGATACGCAGTATTTT.

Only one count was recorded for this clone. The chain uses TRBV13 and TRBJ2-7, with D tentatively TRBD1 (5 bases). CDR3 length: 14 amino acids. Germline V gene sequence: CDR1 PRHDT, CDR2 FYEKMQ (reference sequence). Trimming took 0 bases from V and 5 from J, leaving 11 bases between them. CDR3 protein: CASSLGPRVHEQYF. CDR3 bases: TGTGCCAGCAGCTTAGGCCCCAGGGTGCACGAGCAGTACTTC.

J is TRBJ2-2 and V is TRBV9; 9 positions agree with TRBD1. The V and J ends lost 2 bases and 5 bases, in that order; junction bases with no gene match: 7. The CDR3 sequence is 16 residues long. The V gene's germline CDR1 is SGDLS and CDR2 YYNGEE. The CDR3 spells CASSVGQGRGTGELFF. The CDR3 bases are TGTGCCAGCAGCGTCGGACAGGGGAGAGGAACCGGGGAGCTGTTTTTT.

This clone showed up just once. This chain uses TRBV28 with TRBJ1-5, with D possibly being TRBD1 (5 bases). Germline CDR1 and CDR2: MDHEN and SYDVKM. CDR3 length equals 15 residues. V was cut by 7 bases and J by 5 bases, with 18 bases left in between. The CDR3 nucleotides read TGTGCCAGCACCATAACGGGGGGAGTACATCAGCCCCAGCATTTT. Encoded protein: CASTITGGVHQPQHF. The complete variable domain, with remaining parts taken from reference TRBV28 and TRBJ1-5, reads DVKVTQSSRYLVKRTGEKVFLECVQDMDHENMFWYRQDPGLGLRLIYFSYDVKMKEKGDIPEGYSVSREKKERFSLILESASTNQTSMYLCASTITGGVHQPQHFGDGTRLSIL.

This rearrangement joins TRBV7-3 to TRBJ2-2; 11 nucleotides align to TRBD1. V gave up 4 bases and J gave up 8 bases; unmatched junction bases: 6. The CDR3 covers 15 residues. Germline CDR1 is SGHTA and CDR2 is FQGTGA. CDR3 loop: CASSSPGQGVGELFF. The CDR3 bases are TGTGCCAGCAGCTCTCCGGGACAGGGGGTAGGGGAGCTGTTTTTT.

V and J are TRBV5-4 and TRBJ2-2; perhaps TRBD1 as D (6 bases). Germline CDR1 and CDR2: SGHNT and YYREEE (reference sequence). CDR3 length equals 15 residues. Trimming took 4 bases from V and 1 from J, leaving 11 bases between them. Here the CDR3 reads CASSQGTLNTGELFF. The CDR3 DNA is TGTGCCAGCAGCCAGGGGACCCTGAACACCGGGGAGCTGTTTTTT.

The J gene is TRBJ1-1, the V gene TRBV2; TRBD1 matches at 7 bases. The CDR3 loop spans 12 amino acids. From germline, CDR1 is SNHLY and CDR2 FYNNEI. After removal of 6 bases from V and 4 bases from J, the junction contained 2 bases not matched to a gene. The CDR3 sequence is CASRDRATEAFF. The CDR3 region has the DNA TGTGCCAGCAGAGACAGGGCCACTGAAGCTTTCTTT.

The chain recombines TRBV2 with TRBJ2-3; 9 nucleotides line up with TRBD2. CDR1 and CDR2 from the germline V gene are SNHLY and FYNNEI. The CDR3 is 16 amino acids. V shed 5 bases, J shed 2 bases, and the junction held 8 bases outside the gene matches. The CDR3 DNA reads TGTGCCAGCAGTACCTCCGGGACTAGCCCCACAGATACGCAGTATTTT. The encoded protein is CASSTSGTSPTDTQYF.

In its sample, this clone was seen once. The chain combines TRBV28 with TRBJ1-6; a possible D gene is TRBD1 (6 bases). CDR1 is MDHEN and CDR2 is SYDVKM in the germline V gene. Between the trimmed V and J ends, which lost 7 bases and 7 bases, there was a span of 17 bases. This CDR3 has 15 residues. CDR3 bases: TGTGCCAGCACCCAATTCGGACAGACCAATTCACCCCTCCACTTT. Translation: CASTQFGQTNSPLHF.

CDR3 sequence (DNA): TGCAGCGTTACAGGGGGTTCGAGCACAGATACGCAGTATTTT. Its translation is CSVTGGSSTDTQYF. The chain combines TRBV29-1 with TRBJ2-3; 8 positions match TRBD1. The trim removed 5 bases at V and 0 bases at J, leaving 4 bases unmatched. Germline values: CDR1 SQVTM, CDR2 ANQGSEA. This CDR3 region has 14 residues.

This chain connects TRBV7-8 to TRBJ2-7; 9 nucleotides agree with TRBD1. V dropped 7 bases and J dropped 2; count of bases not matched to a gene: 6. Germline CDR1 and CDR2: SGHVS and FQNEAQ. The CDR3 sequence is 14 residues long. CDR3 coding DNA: TGTGCCAGCATACTGGGACAGGGTACCTACGAGCAGTACTTC. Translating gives CASILGQGTYEQYF.

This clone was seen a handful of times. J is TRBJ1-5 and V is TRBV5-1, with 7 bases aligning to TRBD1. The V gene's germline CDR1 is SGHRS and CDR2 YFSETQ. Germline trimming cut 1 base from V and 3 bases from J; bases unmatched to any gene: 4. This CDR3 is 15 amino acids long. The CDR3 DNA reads TGCGCCAGCAGCTTGAACGGACAGGCCAATCAGCCCCAGCATTTT. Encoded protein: CASSLNGQANQPQHF.

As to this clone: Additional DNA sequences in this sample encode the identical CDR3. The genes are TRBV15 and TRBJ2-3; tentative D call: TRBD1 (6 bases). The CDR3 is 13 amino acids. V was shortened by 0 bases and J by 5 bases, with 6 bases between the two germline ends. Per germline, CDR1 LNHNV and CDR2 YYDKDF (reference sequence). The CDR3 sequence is CATSRDRGDTQYF. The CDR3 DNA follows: TGTGCCACCAGCAGAGACAGGGGAGATACGCAGTATTTT.

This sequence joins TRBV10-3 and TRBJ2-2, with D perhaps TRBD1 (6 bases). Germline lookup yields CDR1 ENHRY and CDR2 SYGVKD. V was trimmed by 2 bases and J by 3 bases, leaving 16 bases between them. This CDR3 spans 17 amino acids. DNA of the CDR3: TGTGCCATCAGTGAGAGAAAGTGGGACAAATACACCGGGGAGCTGTTTTTT. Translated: CAISERKWDKYTGELFF.

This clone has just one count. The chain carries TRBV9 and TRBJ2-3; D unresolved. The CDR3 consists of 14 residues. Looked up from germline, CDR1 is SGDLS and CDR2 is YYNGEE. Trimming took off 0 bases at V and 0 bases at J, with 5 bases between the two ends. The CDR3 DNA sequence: TGTGCCAGCAGCGTAGTCGGTAGCACAGATACGCAGTATTTT. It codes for CASSVVGSTDTQYF. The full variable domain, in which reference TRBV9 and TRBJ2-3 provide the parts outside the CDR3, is DSGVTQTPKHLITATGQRVTLRCSPRSGDLSVYWYQQSLDQGLQFLIQYYNGEERAKGNILERFSAQQFPDLHSELNLSSLELGDSALYFCASSVVGSTDTQYFGPGTRLTVL.

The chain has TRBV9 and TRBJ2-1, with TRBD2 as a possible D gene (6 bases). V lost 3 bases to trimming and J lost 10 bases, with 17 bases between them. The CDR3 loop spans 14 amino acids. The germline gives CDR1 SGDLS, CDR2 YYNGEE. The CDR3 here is CASSERGGGSEQFF. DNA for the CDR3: TGTGCCAGCAGCGAGAGGGGAGGAGGGAGCGAGCAGTTCTTC.